Given below is one T cell receptor beta chain in context. Its antigen is currently unknown. J was trimmed by 5 bases and V by 2 bases; bases with no gene match: 8. Germline V lookup: CDR1 SEHNR, CDR2 FQNEAQ (reference sequence). There are 16 residues in the CDR3. This record belongs to a study of beta chain features in type 1 diabetes. The study, taken as a whole, reports: VDJ junctions sequenced from type 1 diabetes patients showed fewer insertions and more deletions. In all four CD4+ subsets, TCRB CDR3 length was significantly, moderately reduced in type 1 diabetes.

All of the isolated RNA was reverse transcribed, so expressed TCRB transcripts were sequenced. TCRdb keeps only in-frame clones here, not all; method: immunoSEQ multiplex PCR. Among approximately 20,000 clones, 50% to 70% were seen once, and the ten largest hold around 0.4%. This TCR came from a young man with type 1 diabetes. This rearrangement joins TRBV7-9 to TRBJ2-1; 8 nucleotides align to TRBD1. Sequenced sample: stem cell memory CD4+ T cells from blood. In DNA form, the CDR3 reads TGTGCCAGCAGCTTATTGGGCAGGGGGCTTGACAATGAGCAGTTCTTC. Translation gives CASSLLGRGLDNEQFF.